This TCR beta chain was profiled in a study of cytomegalovirus exposure and HLA in healthy donors. With regard to this clone: The sample has other DNA sequences that encode this CDR3 too.

Trimming took off 0 bases at V and 8 bases at J, with 10 bases between the two ends. The CDR3 runs 13 residues. Germline V lookup: CDR1 SEHNR, CDR2 FQNEAQ (reference sequence). 60 Vbeta and 13 Jbeta primers were used in PCR. TCRdb's table, derived via immunoSEQ multiplex PCR, lists solely in-frame clones and lacks some. The sample lists about 140,000 clones, 80% occurring once. The V gene is TRBV7-9, the J gene TRBJ1-2; D might be TRBD1 (5 bases). The TCR originated in a man aged 35 to 55 in good health and CMV-seropositive. The sample taken for sequencing was PBMCs. CDR3 DNA sequence: TGTGCCAGCAGCTTAGCCCAGGGAAGCGGCTACACCTTC. Translating gives CASSLAQGSGYTF. Based on the CDR3 plus reference TRBV7-9 and TRBJ1-2, the full variable domain is DTGVSQNPRHKITKRGQNVTFRCDPISEHNRLYWYRQTLGQGPEFLTYFQNEAQLEKSRLLSDRFSAERPKGSFSTLEIQRTEQGDSAMYLCASSLAQGSGYTFGSGTRLTVV.